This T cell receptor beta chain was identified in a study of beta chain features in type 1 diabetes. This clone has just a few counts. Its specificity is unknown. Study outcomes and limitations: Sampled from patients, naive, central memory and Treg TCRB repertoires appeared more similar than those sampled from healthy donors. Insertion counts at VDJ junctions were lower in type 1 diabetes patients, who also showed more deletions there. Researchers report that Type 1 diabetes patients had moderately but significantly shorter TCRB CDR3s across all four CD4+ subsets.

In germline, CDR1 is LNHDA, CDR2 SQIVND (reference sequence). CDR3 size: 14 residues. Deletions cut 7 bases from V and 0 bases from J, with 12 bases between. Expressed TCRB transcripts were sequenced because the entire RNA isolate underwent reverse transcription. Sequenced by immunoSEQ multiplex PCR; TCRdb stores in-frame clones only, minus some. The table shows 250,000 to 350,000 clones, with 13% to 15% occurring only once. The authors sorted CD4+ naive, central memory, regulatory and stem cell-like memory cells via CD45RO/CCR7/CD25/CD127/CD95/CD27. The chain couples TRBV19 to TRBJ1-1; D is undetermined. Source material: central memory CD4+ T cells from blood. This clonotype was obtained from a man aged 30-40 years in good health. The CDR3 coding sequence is TGTGCCAGTAAGAGTGGTTCCATGAACACTGAAGCTTTCTTT. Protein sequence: CASKSGSMNTEAFF.